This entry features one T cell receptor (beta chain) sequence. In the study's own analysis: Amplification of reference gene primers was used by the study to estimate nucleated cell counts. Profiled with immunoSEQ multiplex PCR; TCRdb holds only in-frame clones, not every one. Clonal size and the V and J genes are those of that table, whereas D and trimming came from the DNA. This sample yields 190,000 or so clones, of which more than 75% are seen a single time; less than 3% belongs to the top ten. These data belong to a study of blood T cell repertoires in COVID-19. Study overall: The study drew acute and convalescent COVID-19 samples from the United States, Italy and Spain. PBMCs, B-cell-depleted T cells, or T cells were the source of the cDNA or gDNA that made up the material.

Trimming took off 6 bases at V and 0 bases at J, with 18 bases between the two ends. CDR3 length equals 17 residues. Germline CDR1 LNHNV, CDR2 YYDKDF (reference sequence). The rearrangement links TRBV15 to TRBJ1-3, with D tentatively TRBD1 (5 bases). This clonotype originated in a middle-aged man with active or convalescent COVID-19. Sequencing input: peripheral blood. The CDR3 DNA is TGTGCCACCAGGACAGACCTCCTTGGAAGCTCTGGAAACACCATATATTTT. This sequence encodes CATRTDLLGSSGNTIYF.